The entry below describes one T cell receptor (beta chain). The sample belongs to a study of cytomegalovirus exposure and HLA in healthy donors. Primers included in the PCR were 60 Vbeta and 13 Jbeta primers. Sequenced by immunoSEQ multiplex PCR; TCRdb stores in-frame clones only, minus some. Of roughly 190,000 clones in the sample, over 60% are singletons; the top ten hold 4% to 5%. The sequence derives from a man aged 30 to 39 in good health and CMV-seropositive. The sample consisted of PBMCs.

CDR3 bases: TGTGCCAGCAGCCCCCGCGTTGAAGCTTTCTTT. Residues: CASSPRVEAFF. V usage is TRBV28 and J usage is TRBJ1-1; D is unclear. Looked up from germline, CDR1 is MDHEN and CDR2 is SYDVKM. V lost 6 bases, J lost 7 bases, and 9 bases lay in between. The CDR3 has 11 amino acids. The whole variable domain, filled in from reference TRBV28 and TRBJ1-1, reads DVKVTQSSRYLVKRTGEKVFLECVQDMDHENMFWYRQDPGLGLRLIYFSYDVKMKEKGDIPEGYSVSREKKERFSLILESASTNQTSMYLCASSPRVEAFFGQGTRLTVV.